This T cell receptor (beta chain) emerged from a study of CD8 T cells in ankylosing spondylitis. Study results and caveats: Both synovial fluid and blood in reactive arthritis had previously been reported to carry some motif variants.

On this clonotype: What it binds is unknown.

One entry per CDR3 protein results from TCRdb running MiXCR on the 5' RACE reads. The sample comprises approximately 350,000 distinct CDR3 sequences, approximately 22% of which are singletons, and about 12% rests with the top ten. CDR1 is MNHNS, CDR2 SASEGT, per germline. The V and J ends lost 6 bases and 6 bases, in that order; junction bases with no gene match: 7. The CDR3 length is 13 residues. The TCR comes from a male donor with ankylosing spondylitis or in good health (not recorded which). Sequencing was carried out using blood, either unsorted or a sorted T cell fraction (not recorded which). The rearrangement joins TRBV6-1 to TRBJ2-7; TRBD1 matches 8 bases. CDR3 sequence: CASRPQTGVEQYF. In nucleotides, the CDR3 is TGTGCCAGCAGACCACAGACAGGGGTCGAGCAGTACTTC.